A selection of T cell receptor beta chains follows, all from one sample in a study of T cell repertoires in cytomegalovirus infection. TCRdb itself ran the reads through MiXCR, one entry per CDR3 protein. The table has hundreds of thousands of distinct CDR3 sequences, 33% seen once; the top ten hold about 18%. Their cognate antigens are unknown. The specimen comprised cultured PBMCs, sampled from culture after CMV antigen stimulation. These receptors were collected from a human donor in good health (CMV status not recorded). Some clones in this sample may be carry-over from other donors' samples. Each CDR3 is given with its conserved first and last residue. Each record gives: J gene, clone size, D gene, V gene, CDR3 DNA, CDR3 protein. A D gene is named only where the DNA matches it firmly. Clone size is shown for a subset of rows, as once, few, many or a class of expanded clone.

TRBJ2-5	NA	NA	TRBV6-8	TGTGCCAGCAGTTTTCAGGGACACGAAGAGACCCAGTACTTC	CASSFQGHEETQYF
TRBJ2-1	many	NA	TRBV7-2	TGTGCCAGCAGCTTAGAGTTGGGAAAATACAATGAGCAGTTCTTC	CASSLELGKYNEQFF
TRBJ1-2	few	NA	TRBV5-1	TGCGCCAGCAGCTTGGGGGAACCCAGTCCCTACACCTTC	CASSLGEPSPYTF
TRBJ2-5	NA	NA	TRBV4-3	TGCGCCAGCAGCCAAGATAGGTCTAGCGACGGGACCCAGTACTTC	CASSQDRSSDGTQYF
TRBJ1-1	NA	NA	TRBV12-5	TGTGCTAGTGGTGTCCCCGAGAACACTGAAGCTTTCTTT	CASGVPENTEAFF
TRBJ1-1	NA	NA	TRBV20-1	TGCAGTGCTAGGCCGGATTTTGACACTGAAGCTTTCTTT	CSARPDFDTEAFF
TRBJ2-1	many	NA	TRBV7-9	TGTGCCAGCAGCCGACCTCCCGGTAGCGAACCTCAGGATGAGCAGTTCTTC	CASSRPPGSEPQDEQFF
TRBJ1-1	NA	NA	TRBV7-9	TGTGCCAGCAGCCCTCGTGTGAGGTCTTCTGAAGCTTTCTTT	CASSPRVRSSEAFF
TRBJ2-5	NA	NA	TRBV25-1	TGTGCCAGCAGTGAGGGCCTTAGCAAAGAGACCCAGTACTTC	CASSEGLSKETQYF
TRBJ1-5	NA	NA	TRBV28	TGTGCCAGCAAGGCAGGGCGGACTCGCAATCAGCCCCAGCGTTTT	CASKAGRTRNQPQRF
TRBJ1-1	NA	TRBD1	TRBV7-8	TGTGCCAGCAGCTTAAGGACAGGGAGCACTGAAGCTTTCTTT	CASSLRTGSTEAFF
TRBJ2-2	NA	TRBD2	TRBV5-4	TGTGCCAGCAGCTTGGTTCTAGCGGCTAACACCGGGGAGCTGTTTTTT	CASSLVLAANTGELFF
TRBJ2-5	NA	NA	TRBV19	TGTGCCAGTCCTGTAAGGGAAGAGACCCAGTACTTC	CASPVREETQYF
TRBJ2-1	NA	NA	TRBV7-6	TGTGCCAGCAGCCAAGGCGGGACAAAAATTCATGAGCAGTTCTTC	CASSQGGTKIHEQFF
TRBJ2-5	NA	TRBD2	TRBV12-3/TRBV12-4	TGTGCCAGCAGCTTCCTGACTAGCGGGGACCCCAGGACCCAGTACTTC	CASSFLTSGDPRTQYF
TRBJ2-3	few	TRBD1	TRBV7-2	TGTGCCAGCAGCGCGACAGGGGTCGTCCGAAATACGCAGTATTTT	CASSATGVVRNTQYF
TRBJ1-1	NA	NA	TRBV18	TGTGCCAGCTCTTGGGAGGCGGCGAACACTGAAGCTTTCTTT	CASSWEAANTEAFF
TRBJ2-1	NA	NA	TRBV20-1	TGCAGTGCTAGAGATCGACTACCTAGCTCCTACAATGAGCAGTTCTTC	CSARDRLPSSYNEQFF
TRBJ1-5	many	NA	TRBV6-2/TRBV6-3	TGTGCCAGCAGACTCCGTCCTGCAGGGTTGCGCAATCAGCCCCAGCATTTT	CASRLRPAGLRNQPQHF
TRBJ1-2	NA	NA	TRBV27	TGTGCCAGCAGTCCGGGGGCGCGGATGAAGCCTAACTATGGCTACACCTTC	CASSPGARMKPNYGYTF
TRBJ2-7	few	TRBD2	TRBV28	TGTGCCAGCACAACTATAGCGGGAGGGTCTTACGAGCAGTACTTC	CASTTIAGGSYEQYF
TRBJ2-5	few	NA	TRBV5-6	TGTGCCAGCAGCTTCACGGCCGGGTTTGAGACCCAGTACTTC	CASSFTAGFETQYF
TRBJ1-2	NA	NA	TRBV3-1	TGTGCCAGCAGCCAAGTAGTCGCCTCAGGTGGCTACACCTTC	CASSQVVASGGYTF
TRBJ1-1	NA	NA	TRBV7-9	TGTGCCAGCAGCCCCCGACAGGATGTGGGGACTGAAGCTTTCTTT	CASSPRQDVGTEAFF
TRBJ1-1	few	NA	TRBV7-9	TGTGCCAGCAGTTTCGAGTCAGTGAACACTGAAGCTTTCTTT	CASSFESVNTEAFF
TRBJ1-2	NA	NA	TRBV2	TGTGCCAGCAACCATGGGTCTCTGGCCTATGGCTACACCTTC	CASNHGSLAYGYTF
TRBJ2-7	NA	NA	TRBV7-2	TGTGCCAGCAGACCGACGGAGGGAGGCAGCTCCTACGAGCAGTACTTC	CASRPTEGGSSYEQYF
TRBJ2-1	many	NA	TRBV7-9	TGTGCCAGCAGCCCCCAGGGGGGGTCCGGGACTGGGGGCAAGTTCTTC	CASSPQGGSGTGGKFF
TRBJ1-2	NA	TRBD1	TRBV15	TGTGCCACCAGCAGAGGGACAGGGAAGGGGGGCTACACCTTC	CATSRGTGKGGYTF
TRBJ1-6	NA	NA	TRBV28	TGTGCCAGCAGCTCGGACATCCTGAGCTCCTATAATTCACCCCTCCACTTT	CASSSDILSSYNSPLHF
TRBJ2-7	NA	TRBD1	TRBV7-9	TGTGCCAGCAGCCCCCCCCGCGGGACAGGTCAATACGAGCAGTACTTC	CASSPPRGTGQYEQYF
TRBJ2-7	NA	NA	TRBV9	TGTGCCAGCAGCGTAGCCTCCCCGGGGTACGAGCAGTACTTC	CASSVASPGYEQYF
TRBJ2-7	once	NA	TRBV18	TGTGCCAGCTCACTCTTGAACAACAGGGACTACGAGCAGTACTTC	CASSLLNNRDYEQYF
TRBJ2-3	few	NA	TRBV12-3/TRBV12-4	TGTGCCAGCAGCCCTTGGGAGGGGGCGGGGGCCAGCACAGATACGCAGTATTTT	CASSPWEGAGASTDTQYF
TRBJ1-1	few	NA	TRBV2	TGTGCCACCCAGAGGGGCGGGGACACTGAAGCTTTCTTT	CATQRGGDTEAFF
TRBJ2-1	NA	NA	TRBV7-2	TGTGCCAGCAGCTTTAGACCCAGGGGCGACAATGAGCAGTTCTTC	CASSFRPRGDNEQFF
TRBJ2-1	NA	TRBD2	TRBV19	TGTGCCAGTAGTCCCCAGACTAGCGTTGAGCAGTTCTTC	CASSPQTSVEQFF
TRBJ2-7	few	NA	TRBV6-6	TGTGCCAGCAGTTACTCAGGGGACGGCTACGAGCAGTACTTC	CASSYSGDGYEQYF
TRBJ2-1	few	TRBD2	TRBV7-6	TGTGCCAGCAGCCCAAGCGGGGCCAGGGATGAGCAGTTCTTC	CASSPSGARDEQFF
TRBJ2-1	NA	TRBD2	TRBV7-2	TGTGCCAGCAGCTGGGGGTGGGGGGGGGGGGATGAGCAGTTCTTC	CASSWGWGGGDEQFF
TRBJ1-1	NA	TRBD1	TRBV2	TGTGCCAGCAGTACCGACAGGGCCTCGTACACTGAAGCTTTCTTT	CASSTDRASYTEAFF
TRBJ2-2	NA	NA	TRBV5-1	TGCGCCAGCAGCTTGGCCACAGGGTCCACCGGGGAGCTGTTTTTT	CASSLATGSTGELFF
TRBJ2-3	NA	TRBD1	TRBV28	TGTGCCAGCAGTGTACAGGACAGGGGAAAGTATTTT	CASSVQDRGKYF
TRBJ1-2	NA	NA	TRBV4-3	TGCGCCAGCAGCCAAGGGGTTAAGCCCCTGTCGGGAGGCTACACCTTC	CASSQGVKPLSGGYTF
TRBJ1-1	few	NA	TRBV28	TGTGCCAGCAGTCCCAATATAATCACTGAAGCTTTCTTT	CASSPNIITEAFF
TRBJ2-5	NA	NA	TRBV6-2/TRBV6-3	TGTGCCAGCAGTTACCACCCACCGGGTGCGGGAGAGACCCAGTACTTC	CASSYHPPGAGETQYF
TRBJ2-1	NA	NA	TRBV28	TGTGCCAGCAGTCCCTTGGGGGGGGGCCCCTACAATGAGCAGTTCTTC	CASSPLGGGPYNEQFF
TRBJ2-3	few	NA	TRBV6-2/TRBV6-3	TGTGCCAGCAGTATTCGGGGCCCGTTTGGGGATACGCAGTATTTT	CASSIRGPFGDTQYF
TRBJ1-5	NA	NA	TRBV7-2	TGTGCCAGCAGCTACCTGGGGACCCCAAATAGCAATCAGCCCCAGCATTTT	CASSYLGTPNSNQPQHF
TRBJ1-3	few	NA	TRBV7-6	TGTGCCAGCAGCTTATCGGTAGGGGGCTCTGGAAACACCATATATTTT	CASSLSVGGSGNTIYF
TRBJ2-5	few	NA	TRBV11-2	TGTGCCAGCAGCACAGGGACCCGGACCCAGTACTTC	CASSTGTRTQYF
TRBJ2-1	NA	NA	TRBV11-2	TGTGCCAGCAGCCTAAAGGGGGTTAAGCAGTTCTTC	CASSLKGVKQFF
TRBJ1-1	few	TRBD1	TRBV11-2	TGTGCCAGCAGCTTAGTAGGCAGGGGGCGAACCGTGTGGACTCGAGCTTTCTTT	CASSLVGRGRTVWTRAFF
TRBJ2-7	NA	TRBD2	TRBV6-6	TGTGCCAGCAGTTACTTGAGACTAGCGGAGGCCTACGAGCAGTACTTC	CASSYLRLAEAYEQYF
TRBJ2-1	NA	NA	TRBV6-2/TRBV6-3	TGTGCCAGCAGCCCTAGGAGGGGGGGGGAGGCCTACAATGAGCAGTTCTTC	CASSPRRGGEAYNEQFF
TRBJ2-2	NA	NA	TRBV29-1	TGCAGCGGTTTCGAGTGGGACGGGGAGCTGTTTTTT	CSGFEWDGELFF